The 6 T cell receptor beta chains listed next were all sequenced from one sample in a study of blood T cells in healthy people across ages. Sample-barcoded 5' priming and a J-beta primer mix drove a second PCR of 7 to 11 cycles. A single record per CDR3 protein comes from TCRdb applying MiXCR to the 5' RACE reads. The table includes approximately 670,000 distinct CDR3 sequences, roughly 41% detected once. The sample taken for sequencing was blood. The receptors derive from a man older than 75 in good health.

The gene calls are TRBV12-3 or TRBV12-4 and TRBJ1-5; D is uncertain. This CDR3 contains 14 residues. Trimming took off 5 bases at V and 3 bases at J, with 11 bases between the two ends. The CDR3 DNA follows: TGTGCCAGCAGTGCGGGTCACTCCAATCAGCCCCAGCATTTT. Protein product: CASSAGHSNQPQHF.

In this sample, this clonotype turned up a few times. This chain uses TRBV5-1 with TRBJ2-5, with a weak D call TRBD1 (6 bases). V was shortened by 2 bases and J by 1 base, with 9 bases between the two germline ends. Germline-derived CDR1 and CDR2 are SGHRS and YFSETQ. The CDR3 runs to 14 residues. The CDR3 region has the DNA TGCGCCAGCAGCTTAGGACAGATCCAAGAGACCCAGTACTTC. Residues: CASSLGQIQETQYF.

This clonotype was detected a few times. The genes are TRBV7-2 and TRBJ2-7; D is possibly TRBD2 (6 bases). This CDR3 is 15 amino acids long. Germline V gives CDR1 SGHTA, CDR2 FQGNSA. V was cut by 5 bases and J by 7 bases, with 21 bases left in between. CDR3 nucleotides: TGTGCCAGCAGCCCAGGAGGGAGGACCTACAATGAGCAGTACTTC. Translated, it gives CASSPGGRTYNEQYF.

The chain has TRBV20-1 and TRBJ2-1; D is possibly TRBD1 or TRBD2 (5 bases each). Trimming removed 3 bases from V and 4 bases from J, with 13 bases in between. From germline, CDR1 is DFQATT and CDR2 SNEGSKA (reference sequence). The CDR3 contains 14 residues. The CDR3 here is CSARRPGRYNEQFF. CDR3 coding DNA: TGCAGTGCTAGGCGACCGGGGCGATACAATGAGCAGTTCTTC.

The chain uses TRBV20-1 and TRBJ2-5; D not resolved. Germline assignment: CDR1 DFQATT and CDR2 SNEGSKA (reference sequence). The CDR3 spans 15 residues. The CDR3: CSAQDVAPMEETQYF. The CDR3 DNA reads as TGCAGCGCCCAGGATGTCGCCCCAATGGAGGAGACCCAGTACTTC.

In this sample, this clonotype turned up a few times. This rearrangement joins TRBV2 to TRBJ2-1; D is ambiguous. CDR3 size: 13 residues. CDR1 is SNHLY and CDR2 is FYNNEI in the germline V gene. V gave up 3 bases and J gave up 3 bases, with 6 bases separating them. CDR3 residues: CASSENYYNEQFF. CDR3 in DNA: TGTGCCAGCAGTGAGAACTACTACAATGAGCAGTTCTTC.